Sequencing of this TCR beta chain was carried out in a study of blood T cells in healthy people across ages (dated by TCRdb to between 2014 and 2016). Context from the whole study: In model experiments, template switching captured about one uniquely barcoded TCR beta cDNA molecule for every two T cells. Donors of different ages were randomly distributed across sequencing lanes to avoid experimental bias. Four age groups were formed from the donors: young (average roughly 16 years), middle-aged (approximately 41), aged (around 68) and long-lived (more than 75). Using deep sequencing normalized with unique cDNA molecular identifiers, the study measured how TCR beta repertoire diversity changes with age. The study analyzed two additional independent replicas of 1 million unique cDNA reads from the same blood draw for two donors, one aged 18 to 30 and one aged 80 or older. Broader findings and caveats from the paper: Donor CMV infection status was unknown, potentially confounding age-related changes in expanded clonotypes. Compared with the aged group, the long-lived group had more naive CD4+ T cells, fewer expanded clones and increased TCR diversity, suggesting age selection. Conclusive comparison of naive and antigen-experienced compartments was prevented by the profiling of bulk unsorted PBMCs. As age increased, observed TCR beta diversity per million T cells dropped in a roughly linear way, and a significant reduction was already evident by age 40. Estimates of total diversity based on one million sequenced T cells were considered lower bounds and underestimates. Observed TCR beta diversity correlated strongly with the percentage of naive T cells measured by flow cytometry.

Libraries came from 5' RACE. The instrument given in TCRdb is Illumina HiSeq 2500. A second PCR of roughly 7 to 11 cycles was run with a J-beta primer mix and a sample-barcoded 5' primer. A unique molecular identifier was introduced onto each TCR beta cDNA molecule by a template-switch 5' adaptor carrying 12 random nucleotides. Each sample yielded at least 3 million CDR3-containing paired-end reads. First-strand cDNA synthesis was performed from all RNA using the Mint cDNA synthesis kit, with priming by a TRBC-specific oligonucleotide. All cDNA was treated with uracil-DNA glycosylase and then went through a first 18-cycle PCR with the universal primers M1SS and BC2_uni_R. For the original study's pipeline: For normalization, 1 million high-quality reads were randomly selected from each sample, with every read carrying a distinct molecular identifier. Instead of being binned into consensus sequences, reads that shared molecular identifiers were thrown out. MiTCR, set to a Q25 quality threshold and the strictest error-elimination algorithm, was used for CDR3 identification, clonotype clustering and error correction. A nonparametric unseen species model using Euler transformation provided a lower-bound estimate of total TCR beta diversity. The public sequencing data were trimmed at Q25 with fastp and processed into clonotypes with MiXCR by TCRdb, which kept only in-frame beta chains. Every distinct CDR3 protein forms one entry, paired with its most common genes and DNA. These V and J calls originate from TCRdb's pipeline instead of the authors' own analysis. Recorded for this sample are 1,100,000 or so distinct CDR3 sequences; under 55% of them occurred a single time. The ten largest clones add up to about 20% of the sample.

The CDR3, from cysteine to phenylalanine, totals 16 residues. The DNA shown is the 48-base CDR3, in frame from base 1. V loses 5 bases at its end and J loses 9 bases; junction bases beyond the gene matches: 12. Via the germline V gene, CDR1 is MDHEN and CDR2 SYDVKM. Only one count was recorded for this clonotype. What antigen it recognizes has not been identified. No per-base quality is available; no much larger clone lies one base away. The 39 donors, aged about 6 to 95 years, were systemically healthy Caucasian individuals from Russia. Around 9.9 milliliters of peripheral blood were collected from each donor into EDTA-treated Vacutainer tubes. Ficoll-Paque density-gradient centrifugation was used to isolate PBMCs, with at least 6 million obtained per sample. Trizol reagent was used to extract total RNA from PBMCs, with at least 5 micrograms per sample. Naive CD45RAhigh/CD27high T cell percentages were measured by flow cytometry on a PBMC aliquot from every donor.

The clonotype was recovered from a woman in her sixties in good health. The rearrangement joined TRBV28 to TRBJ2-5; 13 central bases correspond to TRBD2. Sequences were obtained from blood. CDR3 protein: CASSEPLRLAGGSQYF. The DNA sequence is as follows: TGTGCCAGCAGTGAGCCGCTGCGACTAGCGGGAGGATCCCAGTACTTC.